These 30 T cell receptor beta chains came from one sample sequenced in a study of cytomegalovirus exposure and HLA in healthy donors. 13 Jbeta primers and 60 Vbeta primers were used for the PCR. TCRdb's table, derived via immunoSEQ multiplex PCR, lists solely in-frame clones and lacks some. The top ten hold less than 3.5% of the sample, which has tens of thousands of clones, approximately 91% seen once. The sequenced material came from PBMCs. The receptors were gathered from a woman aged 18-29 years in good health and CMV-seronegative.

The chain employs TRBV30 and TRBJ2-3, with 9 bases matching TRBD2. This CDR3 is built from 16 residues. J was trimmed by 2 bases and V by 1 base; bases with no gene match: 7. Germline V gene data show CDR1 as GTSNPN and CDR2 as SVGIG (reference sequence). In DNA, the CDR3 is TGTGCCTGGAGTGGCGAGGGCGGGAGGGCCACAGATACGCAGTATTTT. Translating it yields CAWSGEGGRATDTQYF.

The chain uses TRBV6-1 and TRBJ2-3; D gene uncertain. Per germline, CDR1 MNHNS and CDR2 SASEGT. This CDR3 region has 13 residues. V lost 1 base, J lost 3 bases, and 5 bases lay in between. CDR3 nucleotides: TGTGCCAGCAGTGAAGTATATACAGATACGCAGTATTTT. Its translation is CASSEVYTDTQYF.

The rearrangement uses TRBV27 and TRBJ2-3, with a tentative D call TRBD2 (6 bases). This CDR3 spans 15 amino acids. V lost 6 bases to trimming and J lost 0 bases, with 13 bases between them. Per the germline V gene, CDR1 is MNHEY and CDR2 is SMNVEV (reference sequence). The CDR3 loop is CASSGGVTSTDTQYF. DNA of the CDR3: TGTGCCAGCAGCGGGGGTGTGACTAGCACAGATACGCAGTATTTT.

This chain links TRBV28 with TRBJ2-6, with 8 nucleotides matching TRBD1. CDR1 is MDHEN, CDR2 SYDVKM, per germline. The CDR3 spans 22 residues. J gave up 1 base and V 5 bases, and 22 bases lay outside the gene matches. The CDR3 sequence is CASSPPPGQVPPRLSGANVLTF. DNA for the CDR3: TGTGCCAGCAGTCCGCCCCCGGGACAGGTACCCCCCCGCCTGTCTGGGGCCAACGTCCTGACTTTC.

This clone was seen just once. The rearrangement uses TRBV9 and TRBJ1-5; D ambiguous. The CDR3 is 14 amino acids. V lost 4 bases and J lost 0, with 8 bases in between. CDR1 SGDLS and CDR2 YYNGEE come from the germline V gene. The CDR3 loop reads CASSWGDSNQPQHF. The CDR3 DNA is TGTGCCAGCAGCTGGGGAGATAGCAATCAGCCCCAGCATTTT.

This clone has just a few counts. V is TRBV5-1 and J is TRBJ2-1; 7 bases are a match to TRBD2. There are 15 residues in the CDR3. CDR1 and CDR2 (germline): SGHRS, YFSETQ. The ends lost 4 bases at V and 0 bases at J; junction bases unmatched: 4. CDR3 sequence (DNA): TGCGCCAGCAGCCTGAGCGGGAACTCCTACAATGAGCAGTTCTTC. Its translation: CASSLSGNSYNEQFF.

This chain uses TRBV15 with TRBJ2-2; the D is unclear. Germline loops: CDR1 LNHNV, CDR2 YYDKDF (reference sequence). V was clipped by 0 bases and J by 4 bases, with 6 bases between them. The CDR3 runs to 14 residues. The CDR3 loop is CATSRDRVTGELFF. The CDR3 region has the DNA TGTGCCACCAGCAGAGATCGAGTCACCGGGGAGCTGTTTTTT.

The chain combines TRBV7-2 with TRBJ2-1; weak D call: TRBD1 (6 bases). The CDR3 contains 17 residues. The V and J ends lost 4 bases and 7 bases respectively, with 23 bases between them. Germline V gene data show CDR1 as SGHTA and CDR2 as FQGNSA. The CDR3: CASSSTQRYTGKNEQFF. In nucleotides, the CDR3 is TGTGCCAGCAGCTCCACGCAACGGTACACAGGGAAGAATGAGCAGTTCTTC. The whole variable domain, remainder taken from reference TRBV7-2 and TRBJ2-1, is GAGVSQSPSNKVTEKGKDVELRCDPISGHTALYWYRQSLGQGLEFLIYFQGNSAPDKSGLPSDRFSAERTGGSVSTLTIQRTQQEDSAVYLCASSSTQRYTGKNEQFFGPGTRLTVL.

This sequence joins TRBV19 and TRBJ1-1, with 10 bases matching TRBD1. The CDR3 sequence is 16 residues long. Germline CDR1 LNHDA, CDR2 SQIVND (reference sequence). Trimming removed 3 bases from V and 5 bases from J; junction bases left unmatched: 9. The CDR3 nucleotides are TGTGCCAGTAGTATTGGAGGACAGGGGGTAGGAACTGAAGCTTTCTTT. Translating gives CASSIGGQGVGTEAFF.

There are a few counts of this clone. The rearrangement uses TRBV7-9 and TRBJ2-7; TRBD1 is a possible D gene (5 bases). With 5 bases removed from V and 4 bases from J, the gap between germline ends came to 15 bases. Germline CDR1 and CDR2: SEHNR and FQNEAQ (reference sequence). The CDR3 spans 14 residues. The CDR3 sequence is CASSRDRERYEQYF. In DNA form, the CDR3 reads TGTGCCAGCAGCCGAGACAGAGAACGATACGAGCAGTACTTC.

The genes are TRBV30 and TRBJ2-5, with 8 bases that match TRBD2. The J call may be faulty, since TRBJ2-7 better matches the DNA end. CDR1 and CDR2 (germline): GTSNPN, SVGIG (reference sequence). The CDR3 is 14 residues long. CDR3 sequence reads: CAWSGERENYEQYF. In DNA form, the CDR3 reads TGTGCCTGGAGTGGGGAGCGGGAGAACTACGAGCAGTACTTC.

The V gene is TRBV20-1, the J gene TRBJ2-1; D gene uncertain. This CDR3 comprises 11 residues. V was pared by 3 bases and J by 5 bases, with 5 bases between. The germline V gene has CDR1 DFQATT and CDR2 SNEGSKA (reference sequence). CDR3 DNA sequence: TGCAGTGCTAGCGCGAACAATGAGCAGTTCTTC. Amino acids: CSASANNEQFF.

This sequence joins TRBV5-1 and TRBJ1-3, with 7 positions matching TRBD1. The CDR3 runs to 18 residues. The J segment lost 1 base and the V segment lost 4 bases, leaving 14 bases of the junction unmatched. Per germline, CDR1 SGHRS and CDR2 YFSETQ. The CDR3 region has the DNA TGCGCCAGCAGCCCAGGACAGGCCCTACTGCGGTCTGGAAACACCATATATTTT. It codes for CASSPGQALLRSGNTIYF.

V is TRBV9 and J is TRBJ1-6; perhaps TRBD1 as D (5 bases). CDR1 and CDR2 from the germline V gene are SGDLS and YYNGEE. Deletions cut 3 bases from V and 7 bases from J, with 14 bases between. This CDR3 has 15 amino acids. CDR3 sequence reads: CASSGLTVGNSPLHF. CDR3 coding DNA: TGTGCCAGCAGCGGACTGACAGTGGGAAATTCACCCCTCCACTTT.

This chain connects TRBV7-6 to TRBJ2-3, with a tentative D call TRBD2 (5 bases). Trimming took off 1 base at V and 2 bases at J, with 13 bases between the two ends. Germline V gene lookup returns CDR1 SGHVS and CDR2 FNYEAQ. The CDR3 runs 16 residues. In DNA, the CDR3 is TGTGCCAGCAGCTTAGGGGCTGGCGGGCCCACAGATACGCAGTATTTT. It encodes CASSLGAGGPTDTQYF.

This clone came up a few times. CDR3 amino acids: CASSLPTGREAFF. For the CDR3, the DNA is TGTGCCAGCAGTTTGCCCACAGGGCGTGAAGCTTTCTTT. The V call is TRBV28, the J call TRBJ1-1; D is perhaps TRBD1 (6 bases). V was trimmed by 3 bases and J by 7 bases, leaving 12 bases between them. The CDR3 contains 13 residues. CDR1 is MDHEN and CDR2 is SYDVKM in the germline V gene.

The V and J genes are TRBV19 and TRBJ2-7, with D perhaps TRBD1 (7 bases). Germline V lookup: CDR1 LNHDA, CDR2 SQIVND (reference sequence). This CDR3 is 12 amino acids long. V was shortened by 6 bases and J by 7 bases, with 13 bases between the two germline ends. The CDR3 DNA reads TGTGCCAGTAGCCTCGCAGGGGGGGAGCAGTACTTC. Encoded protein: CASSLAGGEQYF.

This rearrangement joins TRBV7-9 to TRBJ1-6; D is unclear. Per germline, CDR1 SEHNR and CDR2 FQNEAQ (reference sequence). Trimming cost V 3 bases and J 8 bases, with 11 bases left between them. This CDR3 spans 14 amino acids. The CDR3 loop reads CASSLTSGDSPLHF. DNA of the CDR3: TGTGCCAGCAGCTTGACCTCAGGCGATTCACCCCTCCACTTT.

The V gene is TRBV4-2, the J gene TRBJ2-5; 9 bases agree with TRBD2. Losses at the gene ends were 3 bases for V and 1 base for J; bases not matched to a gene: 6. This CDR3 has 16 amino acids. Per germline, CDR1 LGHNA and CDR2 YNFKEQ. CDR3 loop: CASSQAGGGSQETQYF. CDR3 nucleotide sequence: TGTGCCAGCAGCCAGGCGGGAGGGGGGAGCCAAGAGACCCAGTACTTC.

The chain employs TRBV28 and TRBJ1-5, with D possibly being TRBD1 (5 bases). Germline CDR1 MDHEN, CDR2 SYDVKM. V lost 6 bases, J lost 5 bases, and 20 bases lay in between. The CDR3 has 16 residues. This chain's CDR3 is CASRPRGGGGYQPQHF. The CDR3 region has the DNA TGTGCCAGCAGACCTAGGGGTGGAGGAGGGTATCAGCCCCAGCATTTT.

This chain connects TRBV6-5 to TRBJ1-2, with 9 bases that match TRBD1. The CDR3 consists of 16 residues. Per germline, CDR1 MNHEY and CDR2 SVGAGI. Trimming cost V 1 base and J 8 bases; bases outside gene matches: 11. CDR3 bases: TGTGCCAGCAGTTACTGGCGCCAGGGACAGGGATACGGCTACACCTTC. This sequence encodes CASSYWRQGQGYGYTF.

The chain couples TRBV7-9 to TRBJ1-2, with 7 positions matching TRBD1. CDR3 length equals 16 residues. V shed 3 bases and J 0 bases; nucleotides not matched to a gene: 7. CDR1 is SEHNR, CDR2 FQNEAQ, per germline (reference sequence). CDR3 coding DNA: TGTGCCAGCAGCTTGGCTACAGGGGCCCCTAACTATGGCTACACCTTC. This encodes CASSLATGAPNYGYTF.

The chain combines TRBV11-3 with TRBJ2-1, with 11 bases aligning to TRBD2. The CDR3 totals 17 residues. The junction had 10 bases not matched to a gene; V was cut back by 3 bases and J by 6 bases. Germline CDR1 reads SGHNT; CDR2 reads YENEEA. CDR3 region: CASSLGLAGGQSNEQFF. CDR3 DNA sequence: TGTGCCAGCAGCTTGGGGCTAGCGGGAGGCCAATCCAATGAGCAGTTCTTC.

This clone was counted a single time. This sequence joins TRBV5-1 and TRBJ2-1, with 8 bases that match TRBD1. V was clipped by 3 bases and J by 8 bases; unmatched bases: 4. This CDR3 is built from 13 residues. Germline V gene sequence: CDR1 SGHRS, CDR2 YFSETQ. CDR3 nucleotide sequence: TGCGCCAGCAGCTGGACAGGGCTCGATGAGCAGTTCTTC. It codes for CASSWTGLDEQFF.

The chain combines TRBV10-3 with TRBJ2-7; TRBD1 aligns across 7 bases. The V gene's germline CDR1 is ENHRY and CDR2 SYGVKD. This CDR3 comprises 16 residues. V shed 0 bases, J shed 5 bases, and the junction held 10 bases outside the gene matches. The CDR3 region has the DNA TGTGCCATCAGTGAGTCGACTCCAGGGGGATATCACGAGCAGTACTTC. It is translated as CAISESTPGGYHEQYF.

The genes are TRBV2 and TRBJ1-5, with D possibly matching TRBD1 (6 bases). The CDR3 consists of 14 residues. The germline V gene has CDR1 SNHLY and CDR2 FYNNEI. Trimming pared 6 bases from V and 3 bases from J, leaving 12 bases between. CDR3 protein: CASRHRVPNQPQHF. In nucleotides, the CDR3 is TGTGCCAGCAGACACAGGGTCCCCAATCAGCCCCAGCATTTT.

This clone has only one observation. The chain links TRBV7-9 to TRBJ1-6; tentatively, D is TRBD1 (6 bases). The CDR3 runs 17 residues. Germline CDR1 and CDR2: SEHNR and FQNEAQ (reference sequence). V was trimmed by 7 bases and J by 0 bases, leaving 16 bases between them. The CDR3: CASTPTLDSSYNSPLHF. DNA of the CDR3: TGTGCCAGCACCCCGACCCTGGACAGCTCCTATAATTCACCCCTCCACTTT.

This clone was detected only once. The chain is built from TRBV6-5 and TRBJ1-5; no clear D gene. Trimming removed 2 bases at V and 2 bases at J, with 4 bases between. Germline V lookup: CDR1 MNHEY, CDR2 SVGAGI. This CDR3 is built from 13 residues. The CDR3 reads CASSYAGNQPQHF. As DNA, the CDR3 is TGTGCCAGCAGTTACGCGGGCAATCAGCCCCAGCATTTT.

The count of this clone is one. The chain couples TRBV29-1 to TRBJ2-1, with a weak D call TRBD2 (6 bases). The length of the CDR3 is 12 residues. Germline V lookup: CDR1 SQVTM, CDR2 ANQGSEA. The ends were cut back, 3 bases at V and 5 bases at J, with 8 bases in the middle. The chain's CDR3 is CSVEEGDNEQFF. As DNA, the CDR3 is TGCAGCGTTGAGGAGGGAGACAATGAGCAGTTCTTC.

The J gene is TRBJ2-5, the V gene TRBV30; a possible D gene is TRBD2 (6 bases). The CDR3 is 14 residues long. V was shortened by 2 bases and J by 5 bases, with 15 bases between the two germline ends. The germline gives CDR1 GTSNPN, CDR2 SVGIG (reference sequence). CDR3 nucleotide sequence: TGTGCCTGGAGTATTAATCTAGCGCGGGAGACCCAGTACTTC. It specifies CAWSINLARETQYF. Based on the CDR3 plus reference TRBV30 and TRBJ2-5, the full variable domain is SQTIHQWPATLVQPVGSPLSLECTVEGTSNPNLYWYRQAAGRGLQLLFYSVGIGQISSEVPQNLSASRPQDRQFILSSKKLLLSDSGFYLCAWSINLARETQYFGPGTRLLVL.